These 5 T cell receptor beta chains were all obtained from the same sample, sequenced in a study of response to subunit inactivated influenza vaccine (dated by TCRdb to about 2018). Libraries were built with RT-PCR. The sequencing machine was an Illumina HiSeq 2500. TCRdb cleaned the public reads at Q25 with fastp, built clones with MiXCR and kept in-frame beta chains. For every CDR3 protein sequence, its rows merge into one entry that carries the most common genes and DNA. The sample contains more than 550,000 distinct CDR3 sequences, approximately 12% of them found a single time. The ten top clones hold 10% of the sample. Specimen: PBMCs from blood, collected on the day of vaccination. The receptors shown here come from a man aged 50 to 60 who received an inactivated influenza vaccine. Donor details come from another sample of the same person, matched by shared clones.

This clonotype has a handful of counts. This sequence joins TRBV28 and TRBJ1-2; 7 nucleotides align to TRBD1. Germline CDR1 reads MDHEN; CDR2 reads SYDVKM. V gave up 6 bases and J gave up 7 bases; unmatched junction bases: 11. The CDR3 contains 14 residues. The DNA for the CDR3 is TGTGCCAGCAGATCCGACAGGGATCCTTCTGGCTACACCTTC. Residues: CASRSDRDPSGYTF.

This rearrangement joins TRBV12-3 or TRBV12-4 to TRBJ2-4; 7 nucleotides line up with TRBD1. The V gene end was trimmed by 5 bases and the J gene end by 7 bases; junction bases not matched to a gene: 8. The CDR3 extends over 14 amino acids. CDR3 in DNA: TGTGCCAGCAGTCCCGAGGGGGCTAGGAACATTCAGTACTTC. This sequence encodes CASSPEGARNIQYF.

The V and J genes are TRBV27 and TRBJ1-2, with D possibly matching TRBD1 (6 bases). CDR3 length: 12 amino acids. Trimming removed 6 bases from V and 6 bases from J, with 11 bases in between. Germline assignment: CDR1 MNHEY and CDR2 SMNVEV (reference sequence). The chain's CDR3 is CASRTGKHGYTF. The CDR3 DNA is TGTGCCAGCAGAACAGGGAAGCATGGCTACACCTTC.

The CDR3 sequence is CATSSYGLAGLEFF. The CDR3 bases are TGTGCCACCAGCAGCTACGGCCTAGCGGGATTGGAGTTCTTC. This chain uses TRBV15 with TRBJ2-1; the match to TRBD2 covers 9 bases. There are 14 residues in the CDR3. The germline CDR1 and CDR2 sequences are LNHNV and YYDKDF (reference sequence). V trimming: 3 bases; J trimming: 14 bases; junction bases outside the gene matches: 11. Full variable domain (remainder filled in from reference TRBV15 and TRBJ2-1): DAMVIQNPRYQVTQFGKPVTLSCSQTLNHNVMYWYQQKSSQAPKLLFHYYDKDFNNEADTPDNFQSRRPNTSFCFLDIRSPGLGDTAMYLCATSSYGLAGLEFFGPGTRLTVL.

The sample holds a few counts of this clonotype. This chain connects TRBV11-2 to TRBJ2-1; D is unresolved. V lost 3 bases, J lost 4 bases, and 7 bases lay in between. The CDR3 contains 13 residues. CDR1 and CDR2 from the germline V gene are SGHAT and FQNNGV. In DNA form, the CDR3 reads TGTGCCAGCAGCTTGTCATTTTACAATGAGCAGTTCTTC. It yields the protein CASSLSFYNEQFF.